At least ten counts were recorded for the clone carrying this TCR beta chain. The antigen is undetermined. The source of the sample is a study of response to subunit inactivated influenza vaccine. Germline V gene sequence: CDR1 LGHDT, CDR2 YNNKEL (reference sequence). V dropped 4 bases and J dropped 0 bases, with 10 bases sitting between them. This CDR3 has 16 amino acids. TCRdb recomputed calls from the RT-PCR reads with MiXCR, one row per CDR3 protein. The sample has more than 450,000 distinct CDR3 sequences, around 11% seen once. Study-wide points: Authors suggested seasonal influenza vaccinations each recruit few new T cells.

A further study also used this sample, focusing on T cells expressing NK-cell markers. That report notes: Researchers built TCR beta cDNA using 5'RACE template switching with UMIs. Out of eight donors sequenced, seven tested HCMV-seropositive and the remaining one seronegative. Certain NKG2C+ T cell clones were expanded, and their HCMV specificity remained unclear.

This receptor was obtained from a man aged 45-65 years who received an inactivated influenza vaccine. The sequencing used PBMCs from blood, collected on the day of vaccination. The chain has TRBV3-1 and TRBJ2-6, with D tentatively TRBD1 (6 bases). The CDR3 region has the DNA TGTGCCAGCAGCCGCGGACAGCACTCTGGGGCCAACGTCCTGACTTTC. Protein sequence: CASSRGQHSGANVLTF.